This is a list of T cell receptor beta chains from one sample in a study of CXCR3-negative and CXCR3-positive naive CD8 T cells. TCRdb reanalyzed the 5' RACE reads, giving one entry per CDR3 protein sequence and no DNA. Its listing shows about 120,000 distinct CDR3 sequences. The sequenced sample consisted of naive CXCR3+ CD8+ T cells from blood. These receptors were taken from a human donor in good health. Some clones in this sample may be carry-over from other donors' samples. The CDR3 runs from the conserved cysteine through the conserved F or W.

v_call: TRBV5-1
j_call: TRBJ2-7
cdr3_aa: CASSLAPGQAAYEQYF

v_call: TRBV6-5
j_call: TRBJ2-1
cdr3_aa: CASCPFPRDTYDEQFF

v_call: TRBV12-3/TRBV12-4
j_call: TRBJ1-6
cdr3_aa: CASSEYRTYNSPLHF

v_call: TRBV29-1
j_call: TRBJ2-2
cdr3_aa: CSVEGRGSAGELFF

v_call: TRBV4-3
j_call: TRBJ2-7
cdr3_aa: CASSQWGTVSSYEQYF

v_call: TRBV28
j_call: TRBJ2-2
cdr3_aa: CASSPAGAGTGELFF

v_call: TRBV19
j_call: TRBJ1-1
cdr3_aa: CASSILEGTEAFF

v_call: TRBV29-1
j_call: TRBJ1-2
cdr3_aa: CSVEVNYGYTF

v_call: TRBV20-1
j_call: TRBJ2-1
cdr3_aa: CSARDLGARDSYNEQFF

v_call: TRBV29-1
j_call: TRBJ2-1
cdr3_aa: CSVQREMDEQFF

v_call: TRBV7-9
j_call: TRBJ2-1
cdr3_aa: CASSLAESVEQFF

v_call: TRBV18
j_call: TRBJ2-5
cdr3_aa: CASGSWGFQETQYF

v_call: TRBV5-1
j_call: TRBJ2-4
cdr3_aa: CASSLEPSGILLAKNIQYF

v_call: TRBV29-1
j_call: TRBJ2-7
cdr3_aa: CSVELRDNFNYEQYF

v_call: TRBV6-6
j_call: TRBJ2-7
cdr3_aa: CASTASSDYEQYF

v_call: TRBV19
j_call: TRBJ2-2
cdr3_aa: CASLGETGELFF

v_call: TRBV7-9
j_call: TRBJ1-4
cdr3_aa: CASSYDRDGNEKLFF

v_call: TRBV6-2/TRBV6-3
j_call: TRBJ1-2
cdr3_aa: CASSSGQFYGYTF

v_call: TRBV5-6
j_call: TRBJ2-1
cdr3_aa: CASSLGELAGEDNEQFF

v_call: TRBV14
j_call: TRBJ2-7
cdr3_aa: CASSQRPSYEQYF

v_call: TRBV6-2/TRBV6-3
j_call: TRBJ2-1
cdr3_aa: CASSYVGYNEQFF

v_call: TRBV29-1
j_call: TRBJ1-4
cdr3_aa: CSVSGTREKLFF

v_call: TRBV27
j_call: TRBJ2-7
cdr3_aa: CASSSAGSGAYEQYF

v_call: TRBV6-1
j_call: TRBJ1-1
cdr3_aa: CAILGQGETEAFF

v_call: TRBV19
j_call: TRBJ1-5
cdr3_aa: CASSIHGEVSNQPQHF

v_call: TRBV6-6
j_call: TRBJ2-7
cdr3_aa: CASSYGHPATYEQYF

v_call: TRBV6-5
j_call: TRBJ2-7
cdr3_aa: CASSPQGSGGEYEQYF

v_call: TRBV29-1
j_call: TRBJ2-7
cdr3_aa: CSVEDRGTSYEQYF

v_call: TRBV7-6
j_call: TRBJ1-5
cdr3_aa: CASSPGPTNQPQHF

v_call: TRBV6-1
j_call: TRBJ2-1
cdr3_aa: CASSAADAYNEQFF

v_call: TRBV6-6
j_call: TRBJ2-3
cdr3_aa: CASSLYRDTQYF

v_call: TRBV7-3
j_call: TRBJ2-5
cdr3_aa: CASSHGLGSQETQYF

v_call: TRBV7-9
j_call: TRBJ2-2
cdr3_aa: CASSLVDPGELFF

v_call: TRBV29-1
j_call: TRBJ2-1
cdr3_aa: CSVVLAGYYNEQFF

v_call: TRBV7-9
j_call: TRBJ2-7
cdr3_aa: CASSQTGTSYEQYF

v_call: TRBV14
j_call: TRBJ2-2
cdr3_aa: CASSQETWKFAVGELFF

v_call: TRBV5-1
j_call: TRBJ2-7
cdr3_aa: CASSSGQNEQYF

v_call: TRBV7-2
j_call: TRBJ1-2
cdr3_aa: CASSSPGPHPYGYTF

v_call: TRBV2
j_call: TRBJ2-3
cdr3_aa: CASSGAGRDTQYF

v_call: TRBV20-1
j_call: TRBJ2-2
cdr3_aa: CSVLNPRDSQAGELFF

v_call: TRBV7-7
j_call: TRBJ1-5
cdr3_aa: CASSLITPQGGNQPQHF

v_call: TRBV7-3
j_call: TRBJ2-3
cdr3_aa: CASSSSPTSGDTQYF

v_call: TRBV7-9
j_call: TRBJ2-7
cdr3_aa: CASSFRTGIVGEQYF

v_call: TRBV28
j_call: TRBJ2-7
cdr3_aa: CASSLSRYEQYF

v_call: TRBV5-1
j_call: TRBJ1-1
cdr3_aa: CASSLPLGTNTEAFF

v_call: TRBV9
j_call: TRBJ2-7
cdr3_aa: CASSVGDNIYEQYF

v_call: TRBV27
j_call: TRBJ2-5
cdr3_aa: CASSLRLGETQYF

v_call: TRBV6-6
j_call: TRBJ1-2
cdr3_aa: CASSYSGEVGGYTF

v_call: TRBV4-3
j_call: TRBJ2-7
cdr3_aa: CASSQDRAATTYEQYF

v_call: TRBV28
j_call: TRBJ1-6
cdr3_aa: CASTGGHYSPLHF

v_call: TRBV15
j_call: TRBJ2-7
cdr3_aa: CATSSDQGAGVHEQYF

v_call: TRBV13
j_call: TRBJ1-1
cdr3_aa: CASSYGQGNTEAFF

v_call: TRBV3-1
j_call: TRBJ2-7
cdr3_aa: CASSQRPSSLYEQYF

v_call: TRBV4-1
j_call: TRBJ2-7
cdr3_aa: CASSLGTGVYEQYF

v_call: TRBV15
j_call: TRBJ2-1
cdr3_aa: CATSPQGGGISIEQFF

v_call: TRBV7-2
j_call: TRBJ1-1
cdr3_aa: CASSFSGIENSEAFF

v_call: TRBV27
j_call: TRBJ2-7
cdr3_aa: CASSLSGTGAYEQYF

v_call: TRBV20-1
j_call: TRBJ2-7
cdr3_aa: CSLNRGYEQYF

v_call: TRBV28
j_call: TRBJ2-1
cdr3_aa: CASSLNLAGGPNEQFF